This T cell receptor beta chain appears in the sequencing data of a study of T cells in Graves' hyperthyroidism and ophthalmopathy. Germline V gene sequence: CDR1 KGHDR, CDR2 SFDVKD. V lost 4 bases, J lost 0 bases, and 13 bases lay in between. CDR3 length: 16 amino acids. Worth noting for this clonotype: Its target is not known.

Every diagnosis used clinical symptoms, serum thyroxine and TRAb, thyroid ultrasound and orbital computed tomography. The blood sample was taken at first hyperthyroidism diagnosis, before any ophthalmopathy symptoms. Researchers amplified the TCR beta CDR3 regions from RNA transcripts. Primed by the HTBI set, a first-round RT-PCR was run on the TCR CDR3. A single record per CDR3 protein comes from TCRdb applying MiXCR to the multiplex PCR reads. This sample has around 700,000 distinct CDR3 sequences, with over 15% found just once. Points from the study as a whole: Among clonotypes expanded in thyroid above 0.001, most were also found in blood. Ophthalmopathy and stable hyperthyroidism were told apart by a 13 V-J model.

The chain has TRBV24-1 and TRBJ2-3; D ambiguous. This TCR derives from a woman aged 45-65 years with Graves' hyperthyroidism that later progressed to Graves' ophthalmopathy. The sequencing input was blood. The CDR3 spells CATSERDISSTDTQYF. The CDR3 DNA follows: TGTGCCACCAGTGAGAGAGATATTTCTAGCACAGATACGCAGTATTTT.